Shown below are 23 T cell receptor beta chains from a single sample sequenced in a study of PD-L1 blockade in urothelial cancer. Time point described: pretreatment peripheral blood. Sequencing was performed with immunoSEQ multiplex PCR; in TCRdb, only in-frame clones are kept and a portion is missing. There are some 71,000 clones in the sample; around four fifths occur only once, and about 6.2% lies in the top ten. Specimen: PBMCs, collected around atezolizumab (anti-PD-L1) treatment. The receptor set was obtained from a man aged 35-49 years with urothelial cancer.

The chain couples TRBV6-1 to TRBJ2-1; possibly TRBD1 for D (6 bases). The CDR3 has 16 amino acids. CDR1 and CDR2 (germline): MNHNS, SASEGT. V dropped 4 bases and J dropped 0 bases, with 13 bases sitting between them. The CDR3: CASSGRTASSYNEQFF. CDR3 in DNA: TGTGCCAGCAGTGGCCGGACAGCAAGCTCCTACAATGAGCAGTTCTTC.

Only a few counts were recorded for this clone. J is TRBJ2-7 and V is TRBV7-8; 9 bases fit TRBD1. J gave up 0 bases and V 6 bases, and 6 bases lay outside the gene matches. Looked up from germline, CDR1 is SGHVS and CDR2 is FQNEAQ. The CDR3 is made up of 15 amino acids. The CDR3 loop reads CASSSGTGSSYEQYF. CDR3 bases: TGTGCCAGCAGTTCCGGGACAGGGTCCTCCTACGAGCAGTACTTC.

In DNA, the CDR3 is TGTGCCAGCAGTCAACGGGGACTAGCGGCAGATACGCAGTATTTT. It specifies CASSQRGLAADTQYF. The chain combines TRBV6-5 with TRBJ2-3; 11 bases fit TRBD2. Germline V gene data show CDR1 as MNHEY and CDR2 as SVGAGI. CDR3 length: 15 amino acids. V lost 5 bases, J lost 4 bases, and 5 bases stayed unmatched.

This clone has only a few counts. In DNA, the CDR3 is TGTGCCAGCAGTTTGAGGGCGCCTAGGGCAGCAGATACGCAGTATTTT. It encodes CASSLRAPRAADTQYF. The chain employs TRBV27 and TRBJ2-3, with D perhaps TRBD2 (5 bases). Germline values: CDR1 MNHEY, CDR2 SMNVEV (reference sequence). The CDR3 sequence is 16 residues long. V dropped 3 bases and J dropped 4 bases, with 17 bases sitting between them.

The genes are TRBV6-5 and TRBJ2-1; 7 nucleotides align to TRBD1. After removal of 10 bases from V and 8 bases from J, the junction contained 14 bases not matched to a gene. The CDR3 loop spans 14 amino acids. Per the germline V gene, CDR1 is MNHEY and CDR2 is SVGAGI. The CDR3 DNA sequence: TGTGCCATTCATTCCGGGACAGTTCCTTATGAGCAGTTCTTC. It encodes CAIHSGTVPYEQFF.

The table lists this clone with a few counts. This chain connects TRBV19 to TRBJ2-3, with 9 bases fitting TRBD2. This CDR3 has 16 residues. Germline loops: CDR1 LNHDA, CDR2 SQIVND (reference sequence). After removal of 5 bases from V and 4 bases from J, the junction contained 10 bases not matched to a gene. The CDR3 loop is CASSGGSGRGADTQYF. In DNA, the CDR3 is TGTGCCAGTAGTGGAGGTAGCGGGAGAGGGGCAGATACGCAGTATTTT.

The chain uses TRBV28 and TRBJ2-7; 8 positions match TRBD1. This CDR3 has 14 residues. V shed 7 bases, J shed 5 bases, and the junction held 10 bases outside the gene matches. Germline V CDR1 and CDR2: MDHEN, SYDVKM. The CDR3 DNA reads TGTGCCAGCACCCAAGGGACAGGTCTCAACGAGCAGTACTTC. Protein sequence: CASTQGTGLNEQYF.

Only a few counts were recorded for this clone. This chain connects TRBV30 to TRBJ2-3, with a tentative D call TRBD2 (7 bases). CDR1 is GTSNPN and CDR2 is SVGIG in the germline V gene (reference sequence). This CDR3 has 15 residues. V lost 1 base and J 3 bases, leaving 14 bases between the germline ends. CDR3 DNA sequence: TGTGCCTGGAGTGGCGGCGGGGGCACAACAGATACGCAGTATTTT. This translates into CAWSGGGGTTDTQYF.

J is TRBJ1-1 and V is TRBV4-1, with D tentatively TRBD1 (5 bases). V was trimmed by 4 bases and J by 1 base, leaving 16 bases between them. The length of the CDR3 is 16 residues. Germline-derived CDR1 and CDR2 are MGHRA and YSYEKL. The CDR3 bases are TGCGCCAGCAGCCTGGGCCGGGGGAGCGGGAACACTGAAGCTTTCTTT. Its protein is CASSLGRGSGNTEAFF.

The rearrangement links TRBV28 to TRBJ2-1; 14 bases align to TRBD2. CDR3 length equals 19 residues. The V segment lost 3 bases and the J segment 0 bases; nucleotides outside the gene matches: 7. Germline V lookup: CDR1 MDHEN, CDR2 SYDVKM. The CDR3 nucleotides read TGTGCCAGCAGTTTGGTTGGACTAGCGGGAGGAAGCTCCTACAATGAGCAGTTCTTC. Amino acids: CASSLVGLAGGSSYNEQFF.

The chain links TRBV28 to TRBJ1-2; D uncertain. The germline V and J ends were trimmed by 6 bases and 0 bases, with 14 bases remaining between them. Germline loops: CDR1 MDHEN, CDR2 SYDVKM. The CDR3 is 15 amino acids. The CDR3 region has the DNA TGTGCCAGCAGCGTAGAAGCCAACTCTAACTATGGCTACACCTTC. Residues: CASSVEANSNYGYTF.

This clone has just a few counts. The CDR3 loop reads CASSLNRGTTEAFF. The CDR3 bases are TGTGCCAGCAGTTTGAACAGGGGAACGACTGAAGCTTTCTTT. The gene calls are TRBV28 and TRBJ1-1; 7 bases are shared with TRBD1. V trimming: 3 bases; J trimming: 5 bases; junction bases outside the gene matches: 6. The CDR3 is 14 amino acids. Per germline, CDR1 MDHEN and CDR2 SYDVKM.

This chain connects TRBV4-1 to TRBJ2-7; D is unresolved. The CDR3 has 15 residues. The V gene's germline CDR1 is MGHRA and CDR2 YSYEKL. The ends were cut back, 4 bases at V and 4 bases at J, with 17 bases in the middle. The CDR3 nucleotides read TGCGCCAGCAGCCCTACTTTCGGGTCCCGGTACGAGCAGTACTTC. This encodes CASSPTFGSRYEQYF.

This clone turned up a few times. CDR3 amino acids: CASSLIGGGNQPQHF. CDR3 coding DNA: TGTGCCAGCAGTTTAATTGGTGGAGGCAATCAGCCCCAGCATTTT. This rearrangement joins TRBV28 to TRBJ1-5; D gene ambiguous. The CDR3 is 15 residues long. V lost 2 bases to trimming and J lost 2 bases, with 10 bases between them. Germline V gives CDR1 MDHEN, CDR2 SYDVKM.

The CDR3 sequence: CASSLGGNEKLFF. Written as DNA, the CDR3 is TGTGCCAGCAGTCTCGGGGGTAATGAAAAACTGTTTTTT. This chain links TRBV6-6 with TRBJ1-4; D is perhaps TRBD1 (5 bases). Germline V gene lookup returns CDR1 MNHNY and CDR2 SVGAGI (reference sequence). The CDR3 has 13 residues. Trimming removed 5 bases at V and 4 bases at J, with 8 bases between.

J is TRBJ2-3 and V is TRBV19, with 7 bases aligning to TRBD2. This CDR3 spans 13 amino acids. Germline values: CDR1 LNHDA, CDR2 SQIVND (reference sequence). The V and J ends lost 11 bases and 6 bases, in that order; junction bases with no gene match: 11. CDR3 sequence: CASSGASGDTQYF. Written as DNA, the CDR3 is TGTGCCTCGAGCGGGGCCTCGGGCGATACGCAGTATTTT.

CDR3 in amino acids: CASSEDVGLARSSYEQYF. The DNA for the CDR3 is TGTGCCAGCAGTGAAGATGTGGGCCTAGCGCGTAGCTCCTACGAGCAGTACTTC. J is TRBJ2-7 and V is TRBV2; D may be TRBD2 (6 bases). The germline V gene encodes CDR1 SNHLY and CDR2 FYNNEI. The CDR3 extends over 18 amino acids. Trimming took 1 base from V and 0 from J, leaving 19 bases between them.

The DNA of the CDR3 is TGTGCCAGCAGCTTGCTGCCTCCGGGACAGGGAGGTGAGCAGTTCTTC. Its translation: CASSLLPPGQGGEQFF. This chain connects TRBV7-3 to TRBJ2-1; TRBD1 matches 9 bases. The CDR3 has 16 amino acids. J gave up 9 bases and V 3 bases, and 12 bases lay outside the gene matches. Germline lookup yields CDR1 SGHTA and CDR2 FQGTGA.

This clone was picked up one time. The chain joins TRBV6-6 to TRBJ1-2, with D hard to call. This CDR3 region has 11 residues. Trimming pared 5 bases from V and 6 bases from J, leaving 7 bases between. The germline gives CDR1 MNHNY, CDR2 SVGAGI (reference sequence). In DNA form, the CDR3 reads TGTGCCAGCAGTGAGCCGGATGGCTACACCTTC. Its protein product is CASSEPDGYTF.

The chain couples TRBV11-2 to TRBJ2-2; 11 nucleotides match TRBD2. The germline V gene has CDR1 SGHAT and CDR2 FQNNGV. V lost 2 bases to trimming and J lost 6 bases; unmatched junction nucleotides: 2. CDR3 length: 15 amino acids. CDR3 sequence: CASSLTSGSAGELFF. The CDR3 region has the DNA TGTGCCAGCAGCTTAACTAGCGGGAGTGCCGGGGAGCTGTTTTTT.

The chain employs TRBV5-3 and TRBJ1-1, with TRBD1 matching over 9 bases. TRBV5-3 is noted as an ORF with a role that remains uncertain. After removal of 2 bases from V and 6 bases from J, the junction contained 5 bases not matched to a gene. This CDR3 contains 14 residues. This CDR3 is CARSLKQGAPEAFF. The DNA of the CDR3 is TGTGCCAGAAGCTTAAAACAGGGGGCCCCTGAAGCTTTCTTT.

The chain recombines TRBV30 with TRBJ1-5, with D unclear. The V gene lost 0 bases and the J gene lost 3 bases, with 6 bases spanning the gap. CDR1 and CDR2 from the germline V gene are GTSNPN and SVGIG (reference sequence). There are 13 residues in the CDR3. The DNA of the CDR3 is TGTGCCTGGAGTGTGCAGTCCAATCAGCCCCAGCATTTT. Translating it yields CAWSVQSNQPQHF. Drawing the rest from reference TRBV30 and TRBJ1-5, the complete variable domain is SQTIHQWPATLVQPVGSPLSLECTVEGTSNPNLYWYRQAAGRGLQLLFYSVGIGQISSEVPQNLSASRPQDRQFILSSKKLLLSDSGFYLCAWSVQSNQPQHFGDGTRLSIL.

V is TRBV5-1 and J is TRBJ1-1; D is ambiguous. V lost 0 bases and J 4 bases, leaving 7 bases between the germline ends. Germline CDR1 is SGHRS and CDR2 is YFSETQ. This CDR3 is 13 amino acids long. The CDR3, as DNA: TGCGCCAGCAGCTTGGGGTCAGTCACTGAAGCTTTCTTT. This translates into CASSLGSVTEAFF.